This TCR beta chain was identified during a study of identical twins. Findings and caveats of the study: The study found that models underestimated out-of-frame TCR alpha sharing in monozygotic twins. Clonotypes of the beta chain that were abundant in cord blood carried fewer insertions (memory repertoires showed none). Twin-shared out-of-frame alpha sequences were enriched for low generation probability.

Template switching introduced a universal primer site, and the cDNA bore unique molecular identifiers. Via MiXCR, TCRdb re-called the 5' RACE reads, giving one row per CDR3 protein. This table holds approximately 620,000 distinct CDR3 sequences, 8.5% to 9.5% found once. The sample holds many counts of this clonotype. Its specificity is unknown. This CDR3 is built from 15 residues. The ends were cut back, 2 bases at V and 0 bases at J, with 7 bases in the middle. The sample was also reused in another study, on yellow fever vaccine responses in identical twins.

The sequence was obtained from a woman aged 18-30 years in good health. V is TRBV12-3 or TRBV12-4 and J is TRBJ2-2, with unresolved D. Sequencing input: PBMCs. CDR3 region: CASSLTPANTGELFF. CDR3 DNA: TGTGCCAGCAGTTTAACCCCAGCGAACACCGGGGAGCTGTTTTTT.